The clone carrying this T cell receptor beta chain has at least ten counts. Its specificity is not known. These data originate in a study of response to subunit inactivated influenza vaccine. General observations from the study: It was suggested by the authors that few new T cells are recruited by each seasonal influenza vaccination.

V was pared by 3 bases and J by 2 bases, with 3 bases of the junction left unmatched. CDR3 size: 14 residues. Germline CDR1 is MNHEY and CDR2 is SMNVEV (reference sequence). MiXCR, applied by TCRdb to the RT-PCR reads, yields one record per CDR3 protein. The table has approximately 520,000 distinct CDR3 sequences, 15% to 20% seen once. The J gene is TRBJ2-5, the V gene TRBV27; TRBD1 matches at 7 bases. Sequenced here: CD4+ T cells sorted from PBMCs, sampled about 23 months after vaccination. This receptor was taken from a man between 45 and 75 years old who received an inactivated influenza vaccine. CDR3 sequence reads: CASSFTGAQETQYF. CDR3 bases: TGTGCCAGCAGTTTTACAGGGGCTCAAGAGACCCAGTACTTC.